This record looks at one T cell receptor (beta chain) sequence and its context. The CDR3 sequence is 14 residues long. Germline assignment: CDR1 SGHTA and CDR2 FQGNSA. Trimming removed 5 bases from V and 3 bases from J; junction bases left unmatched: 7. The TCR library protocol was used to attach unique molecular identifiers. These identifiers were attached to individual cDNA molecules. TCRdb re-analysed the 5' RACE reads in MiXCR, keeping a single row per CDR3 protein. The sample includes 87,000 or so distinct CDR3 sequences, roughly 12% of them seen just once. These data originate in a study of early T cells in non-severe SARS-CoV-2 infection.

This sequence was found in an adult who was a healthcare worker with PCR-confirmed SARS-CoV-2 infection or an uninfected control (not recorded which). The rearrangement uses TRBV7-2 and TRBJ2-7; 7 bases are a match to TRBD2. The specimen was whole blood. The CDR3 nucleotides are TGTGCCAGCAGCCGCGGGACTACCAGCTACGAGCAGTACTTC. Its protein is CASSRGTTSYEQYF.